This entry lists 15 T cell receptor beta chains sequenced from one sample in a study of cytomegalovirus exposure and HLA in healthy donors. Sequenced by immunoSEQ multiplex PCR; TCRdb stores in-frame clones only, minus some. The sample lists under 200,000 clones, more than 75% occurring once. The material sequenced was PBMCs. These receptors came from a man between 18 and 35 years old in good health and CMV-seropositive.

The rearrangement links TRBV15 to TRBJ2-6; D remains unclear. Germline CDR1 reads LNHNV; CDR2 reads YYDKDF (reference sequence). The CDR3 has 18 amino acids. The V and J ends lost 0 bases and 0 bases respectively, with 12 bases between them. CDR3: CATSRDLTVHSGANVLTF. CDR3 bases: TGTGCCACCAGCAGAGATTTAACAGTGCACTCTGGGGCCAACGTCCTGACTTTC.

This clone appeared a single time. The gene calls are TRBV10-3 and TRBJ1-2, with TRBD1 matching over 10 bases. J gave up 0 bases and V 10 bases, and 11 bases lay outside the gene matches. Per the germline V gene, CDR1 is ENHRY and CDR2 is SYGVKD. There are 16 residues in the CDR3. This CDR3 is CATRVGTGASNYGYTF. In DNA, the CDR3 is TGTGCCACCAGGGTGGGGACAGGGGCGTCTAACTATGGCTACACCTTC.

This chain uses TRBV11-3 with TRBJ1-1; D is uncertain. The CDR3 has 12 residues. Trimming removed 5 bases from V and 4 bases from J, with 8 bases in between. From germline, CDR1 is SGHNT and CDR2 YENEEA. This CDR3 is CASSLRSTEAFF. The DNA of the CDR3 is TGTGCCAGCAGCCTTCGGAGCACTGAAGCTTTCTTT.

V is TRBV5-1 and J is TRBJ2-7; D is ambiguous. CDR3 length: 14 amino acids. Germline loops: CDR1 SGHRS, CDR2 YFSETQ. V lost 3 bases and J 2 bases, leaving 12 bases between the germline ends. CDR3 protein: CASSYRVGPYEQYF. The CDR3 coding sequence is TGCGCCAGCAGCTACCGGGTCGGCCCCTACGAGCAGTACTTC.

A remark on this clone: Other DNA sequences of this sample code for an identical CDR3. The J gene is TRBJ2-7, the V gene TRBV7-2; 7 positions agree with TRBD2. From germline, CDR1 is SGHTA and CDR2 FQGNSA. Losses at the gene ends were 3 bases for V and 0 bases for J; bases not matched to a gene: 2. The CDR3 runs to 14 residues. The CDR3 protein is CASSFGGSSYEQYF. The CDR3 DNA is TGTGCCAGCAGCTTCGGCGGGAGCTCCTACGAGCAGTACTTC.

This clone was detected only once. The chain uses TRBV5-1 and TRBJ2-7; tentative D call: TRBD2 (5 bases). CDR3 length: 17 residues. V was pared by 2 bases and J by 2 bases, with 20 bases between. CDR1 and CDR2 from the germline V gene are SGHRS and YFSETQ. Here the CDR3 reads CASSFGGGPTRPYEQYF. For the CDR3, the DNA is TGCGCCAGCAGCTTCGGAGGTGGCCCCACTAGACCCTACGAGCAGTACTTC.

The chain is built from TRBV4-1 and TRBJ2-7; 8 nucleotides match TRBD2. The CDR3 contains 17 residues. V lost 1 base and J lost 7; bases outside the gene matches: 15. Germline-derived CDR1 and CDR2 are MGHRA and YSYEKL. The CDR3 sequence: CASSQGGSGSLSGEQYF. The CDR3 DNA follows: TGCGCCAGCAGCCAAGGAGGCAGCGGGAGCCTCTCTGGGGAGCAGTACTTC.

This clone was seen only a few times. Distinct nucleotide sequences in the sample also encode this CDR3. The chain carries TRBV29-1 and TRBJ2-3, with D tentatively TRBD1 (5 bases). CDR1 and CDR2 (germline): SQVTM, ANQGSEA. The CDR3 contains 13 residues. V was pared by 5 bases and J by 1 base, with 10 bases between. The CDR3 protein is CSVRQGGTDTQYF. The CDR3 DNA follows: TGCAGCGTTAGGCAGGGTGGCACAGATACGCAGTATTTT.

CDR3 DNA sequence: TGTGCCAGCTCACCACCGTTGGGAGACCCTAATGAAAAACTGTTTTTT. It codes for CASSPPLGDPNEKLFF. V and J are TRBV18 and TRBJ1-4; D is unresolved. Trimming shortened V by 0 bases and J by 3 bases, and 11 bases separated the two germline ends. CDR1 and CDR2 from the germline V gene are KGHSH and LQKENI. The CDR3 loop spans 16 amino acids.

This rearrangement joins TRBV6-4 to TRBJ1-5; D possibly corresponds to TRBD1 (5 bases). The CDR3 runs 15 residues. Germline assignment: CDR1 MRHNA and CDR2 SNTAGT. V gave up 2 bases and J gave up 3 bases, with 11 bases separating them. The CDR3 is CASSDPQGDNQPQHF. DNA for the CDR3: TGTGCCAGCAGTGACCCGCAGGGTGACAATCAGCCCCAGCATTTT.

This chain links TRBV27 with TRBJ2-5, with a weak D call TRBD2 (5 bases). The V end lost 6 bases, the J end lost 7 bases, and 15 bases lay between the germline ends. The CDR3 consists of 13 residues. Per the germline V gene, CDR1 is MNHEY and CDR2 is SMNVEV (reference sequence). The CDR3 loop is CASSQREVGTQYF. CDR3 bases: TGTGCCAGCAGCCAGAGGGAAGTGGGGACCCAGTACTTC.

The rearrangement joins TRBV13 to TRBJ2-7; D is ambiguous. This CDR3 is built from 13 residues. Germline V gene data show CDR1 as PRHDT and CDR2 as FYEKMQ (reference sequence). V was cut by 2 bases and J by 7 bases, with 12 bases left in between. The CDR3 spells CASSLRLVEEQYF. The CDR3 DNA is TGTGCCAGCAGCTTACGTCTGGTTGAGGAGCAGTACTTC.

V gene TRBV19 combines with J gene TRBJ2-1; 9 bases map to TRBD2. Germline CDR1 LNHDA, CDR2 SQIVND (reference sequence). Trimming cost V 1 base and J 7 bases; bases outside gene matches: 20. CDR3 length: 20 amino acids. The CDR3 coding sequence is TGTGCCAGTAGTATAGGGGCCGGGACCTTCCGCGGGAGGGGGCGGAATGAGCAGTTCTTC. Its protein is CASSIGAGTFRGRGRNEQFF.

V usage is TRBV11-2 and J usage is TRBJ2-1, with 10 bases that match TRBD1. Trimming took 1 base from V and 5 from J; bases not matched to a gene: 5. Germline V CDR1 and CDR2: SGHAT, FQNNGV. CDR3 size: 16 residues. The chain's CDR3 is CASSLGPGTGDNEQFF. The CDR3 nucleotides are TGTGCCAGCAGCTTAGGGCCCGGGACAGGGGACAATGAGCAGTTCTTC.

The chain employs TRBV5-1 and TRBJ2-1, with D perhaps matching TRBD1 (6 bases). V lost 3 bases and J 5 bases, leaving 15 bases between the germline ends. Germline CDR1 reads SGHRS; CDR2 reads YFSETQ. The CDR3 covers 15 residues. As DNA, the CDR3 is TGCGCCAGCAGCTCACAGGGAGTAACCCACAATGAGCAGTTCTTC. This gives the protein CASSSQGVTHNEQFF.